This TCR beta chain comes out of a study of T-cell memory formation after mild COVID-19. Employing constant-segment primers, 5'RACE generated TCR alpha and TCR beta cDNA libraries bearing sample barcodes and UMIs. TCRdb reanalysed the 5' RACE reads using MiXCR and keeps one entry per CDR3 protein. Of a few hundred thousand distinct CDR3 sequences listed, around 26% are singletons. The V gene's germline CDR1 is LGHDT and CDR2 YNNKEL (reference sequence). The length of the CDR3 is 12 residues. Trimming took off 0 bases at V and 10 bases at J, with 9 bases between the two ends. The gene calls are TRBV3-1 and TRBJ1-1, with a weak D call TRBD1 (5 bases). This sequence was found in an adult woman who had mild COVID-19 (a few samples of this study predate the infection). Cell type and time point are not known. Material for sequencing was PBMCs or a T cell subset sorted from them (not recorded which). CDR3: CASSQDVGVAFF. For the CDR3, the DNA is TGTGCCAGCAGCCAAGATGTAGGGGTAGCTTTCTTT.